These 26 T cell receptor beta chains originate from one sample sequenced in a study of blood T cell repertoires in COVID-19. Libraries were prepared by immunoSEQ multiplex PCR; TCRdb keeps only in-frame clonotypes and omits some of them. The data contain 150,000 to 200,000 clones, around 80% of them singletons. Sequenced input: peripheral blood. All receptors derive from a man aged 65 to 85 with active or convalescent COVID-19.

CDR3 DNA: TGTGCCAGCAGTTTGGGGACTTCTTCTAACTATGGCTACACCTTC. Its translation is CASSLGTSSNYGYTF. This rearrangement joins TRBV6-6 to TRBJ1-2; possible D gene TRBD1, 5 bases. With 4 bases removed from V and 0 bases from J, the gap between germline ends came to 12 bases. Germline loops: CDR1 MNHNY, CDR2 SVGAGI (reference sequence). The CDR3 totals 15 residues.

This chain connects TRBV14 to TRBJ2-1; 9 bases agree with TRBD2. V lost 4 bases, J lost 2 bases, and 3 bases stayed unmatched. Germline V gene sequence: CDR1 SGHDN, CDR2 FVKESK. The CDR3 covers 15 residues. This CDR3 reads CASSRLAGTYNEQFF. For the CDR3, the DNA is TGTGCCAGCAGCCGCCTAGCGGGAACCTACAATGAGCAGTTCTTC.

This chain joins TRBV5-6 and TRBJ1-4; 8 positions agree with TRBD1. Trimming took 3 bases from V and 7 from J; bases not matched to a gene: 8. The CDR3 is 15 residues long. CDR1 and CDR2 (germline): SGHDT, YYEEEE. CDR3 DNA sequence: TGTGCCAGCAGCTCCATGGACAGGGCGGGTGAAAAACTGTTTTTT. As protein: CASSSMDRAGEKLFF.

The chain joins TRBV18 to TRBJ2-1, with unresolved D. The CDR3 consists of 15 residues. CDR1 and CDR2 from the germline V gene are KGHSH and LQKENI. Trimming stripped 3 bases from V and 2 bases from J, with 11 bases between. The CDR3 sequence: CASSPASVAYNEQFF. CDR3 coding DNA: TGTGCCAGCTCACCGGCCAGTGTCGCCTACAATGAGCAGTTCTTC.

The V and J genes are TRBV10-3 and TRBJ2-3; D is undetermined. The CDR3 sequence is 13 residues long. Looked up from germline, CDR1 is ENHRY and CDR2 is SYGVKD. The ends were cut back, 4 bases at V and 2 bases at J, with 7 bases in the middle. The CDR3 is CAISVGSTDTQYF. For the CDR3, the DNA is TGTGCCATCAGTGTGGGCTCCACAGATACGCAGTATTTT.

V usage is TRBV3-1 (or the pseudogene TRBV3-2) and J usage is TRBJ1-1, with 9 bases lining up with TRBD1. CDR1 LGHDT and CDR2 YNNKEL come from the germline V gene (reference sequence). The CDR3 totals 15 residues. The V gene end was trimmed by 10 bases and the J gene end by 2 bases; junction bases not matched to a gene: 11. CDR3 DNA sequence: TGTGCCACCTCGGGGACAGGGAGGGGTAACACTGAAGCTTTCTTT. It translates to CATSGTGRGNTEAFF.

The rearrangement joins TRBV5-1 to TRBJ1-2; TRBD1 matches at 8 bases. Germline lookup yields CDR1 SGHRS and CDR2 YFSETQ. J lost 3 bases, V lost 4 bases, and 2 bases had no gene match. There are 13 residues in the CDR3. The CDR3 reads CASSPTGDYGYTF. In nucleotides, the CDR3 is TGCGCCAGCAGCCCGACAGGGGACTATGGCTACACCTTC.

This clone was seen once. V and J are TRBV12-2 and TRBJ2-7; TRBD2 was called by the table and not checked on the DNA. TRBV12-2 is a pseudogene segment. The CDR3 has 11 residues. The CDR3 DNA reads TGTGCAAGTCGCTTCCTCTACGAGCAGTACTTC. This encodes CASRFLYEQYF.

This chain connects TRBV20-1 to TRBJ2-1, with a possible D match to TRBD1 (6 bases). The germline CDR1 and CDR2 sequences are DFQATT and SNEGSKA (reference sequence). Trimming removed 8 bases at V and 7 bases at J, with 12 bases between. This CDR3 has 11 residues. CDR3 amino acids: CSRWTVNEQFF. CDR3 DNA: TGCAGTCGGTGGACAGTTAATGAGCAGTTCTTC.

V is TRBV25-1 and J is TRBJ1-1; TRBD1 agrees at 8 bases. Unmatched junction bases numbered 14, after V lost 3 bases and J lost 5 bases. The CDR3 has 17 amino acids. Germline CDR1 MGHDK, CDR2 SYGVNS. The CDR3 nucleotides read TGTGCCAGCAGTGACACAGGGGGTGGGGGTCGAGGGACTGAAGCTTTCTTT. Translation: CASSDTGGGGRGTEAFF.

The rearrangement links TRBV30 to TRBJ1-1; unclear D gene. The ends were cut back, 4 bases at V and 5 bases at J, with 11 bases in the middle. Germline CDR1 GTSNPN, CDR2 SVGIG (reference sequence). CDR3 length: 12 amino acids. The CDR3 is CAWTRSITEAFF. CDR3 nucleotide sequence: TGTGCCTGGACCCGGTCCATAACTGAAGCTTTCTTT.

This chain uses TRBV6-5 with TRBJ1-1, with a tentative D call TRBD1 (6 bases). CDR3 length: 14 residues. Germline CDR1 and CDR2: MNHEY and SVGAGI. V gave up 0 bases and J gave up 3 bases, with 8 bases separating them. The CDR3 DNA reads TGTGCCAGCAGTTACTCGAAGGGGGACACTGAAGCTTTCTTT. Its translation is CASSYSKGDTEAFF.

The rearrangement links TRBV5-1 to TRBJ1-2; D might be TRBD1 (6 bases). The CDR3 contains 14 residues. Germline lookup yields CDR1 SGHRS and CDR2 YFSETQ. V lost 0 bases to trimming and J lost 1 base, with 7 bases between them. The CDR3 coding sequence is TGCGCCAGCAGCTTGGGGACAGATAACTATGGCTACACCTTC. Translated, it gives CASSLGTDNYGYTF.

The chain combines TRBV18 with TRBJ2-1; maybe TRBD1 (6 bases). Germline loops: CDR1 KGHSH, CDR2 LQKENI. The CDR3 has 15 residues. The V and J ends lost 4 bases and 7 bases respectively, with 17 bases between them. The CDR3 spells CASSLNRVIVNEQFF. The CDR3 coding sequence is TGTGCCAGCTCACTCAACAGGGTAATAGTGAATGAGCAGTTCTTC. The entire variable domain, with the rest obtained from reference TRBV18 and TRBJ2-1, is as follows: NAGVMQNPRHLVRRRGQEARLRCSPMKGHSHVYWYRQLPEEGLKFMVYLQKENIIDESGMPKERFSAEFPKEGPSILRIQQVVRGDSAAYFCASSLNRVIVNEQFFGPGTRLTVL.

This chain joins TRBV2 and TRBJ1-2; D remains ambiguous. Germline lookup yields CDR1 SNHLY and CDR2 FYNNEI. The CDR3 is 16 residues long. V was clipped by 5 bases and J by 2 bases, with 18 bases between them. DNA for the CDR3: TGTGCCAGCAGTCCAGGTGGTATCGGTAAGAACTATGGCTACACCTTC. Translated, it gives CASSPGGIGKNYGYTF.

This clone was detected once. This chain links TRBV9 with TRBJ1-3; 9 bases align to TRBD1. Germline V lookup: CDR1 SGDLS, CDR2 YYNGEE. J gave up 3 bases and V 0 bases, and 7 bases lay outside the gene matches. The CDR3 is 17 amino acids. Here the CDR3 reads CASSVGGGTGIGNTIYF. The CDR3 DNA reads TGTGCCAGCAGCGTAGGGGGCGGGACAGGGATTGGAAACACCATATATTTT.

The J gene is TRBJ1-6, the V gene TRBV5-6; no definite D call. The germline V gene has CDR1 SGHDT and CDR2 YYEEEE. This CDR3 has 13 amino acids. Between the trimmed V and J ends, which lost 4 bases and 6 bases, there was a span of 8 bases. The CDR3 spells CASSPGTNSPLHF. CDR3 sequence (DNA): TGTGCCAGCAGCCCGGGTACTAATTCACCCCTCCACTTT. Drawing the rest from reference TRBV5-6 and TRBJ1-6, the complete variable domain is DAGVTQSPTHLIKTRGQQVTLRCSPKSGHDTVSWYQQALGQGPQFIFQYYEEEERQRGNFPDRFSGHQFPNYSSELNVNALLLGDSALYLCASSPGTNSPLHFGNGTRLTVT.

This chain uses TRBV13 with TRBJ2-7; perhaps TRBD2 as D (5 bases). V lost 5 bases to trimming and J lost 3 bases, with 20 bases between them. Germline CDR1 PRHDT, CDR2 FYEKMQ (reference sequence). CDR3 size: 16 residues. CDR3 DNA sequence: TGTGCCAGCAGCCCCCGGCGGAGGTCGGGCTACTACGAGCAGTACTTC. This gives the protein CASSPRRRSGYYEQYF.

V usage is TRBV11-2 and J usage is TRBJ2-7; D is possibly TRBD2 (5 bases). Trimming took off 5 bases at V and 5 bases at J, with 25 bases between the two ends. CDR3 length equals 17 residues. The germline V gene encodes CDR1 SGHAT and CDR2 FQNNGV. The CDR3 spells CASSEVRLASKEHEQYF. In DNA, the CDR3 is TGTGCCAGCAGCGAAGTTAGATTGGCTAGCAAGGAACACGAGCAGTACTTC.

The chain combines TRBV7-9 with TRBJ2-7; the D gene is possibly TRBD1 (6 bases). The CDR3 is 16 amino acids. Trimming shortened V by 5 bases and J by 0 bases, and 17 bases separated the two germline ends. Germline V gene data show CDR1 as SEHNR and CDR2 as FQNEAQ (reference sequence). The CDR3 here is CASSVIDRPPSYEQYF. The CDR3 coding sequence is TGTGCCAGCAGCGTAATAGACAGGCCCCCCTCCTACGAGCAGTACTTC.

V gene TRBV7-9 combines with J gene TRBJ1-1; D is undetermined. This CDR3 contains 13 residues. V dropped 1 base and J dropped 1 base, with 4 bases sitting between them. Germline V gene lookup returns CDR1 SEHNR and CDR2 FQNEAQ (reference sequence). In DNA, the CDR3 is TGTGCCAGCAGCTTAGGACAGAACACTGAAGCTTTCTTT. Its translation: CASSLGQNTEAFF. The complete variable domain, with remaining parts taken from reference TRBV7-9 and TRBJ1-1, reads DTGVSQNPRHKITKRGQNVTFRCDPISEHNRLYWYRQTLGQGPEFLTYFQNEAQLEKSRLLSDRFSAERPKGSFSTLEIQRTEQGDSAMYLCASSLGQNTEAFFGQGTRLTVV.

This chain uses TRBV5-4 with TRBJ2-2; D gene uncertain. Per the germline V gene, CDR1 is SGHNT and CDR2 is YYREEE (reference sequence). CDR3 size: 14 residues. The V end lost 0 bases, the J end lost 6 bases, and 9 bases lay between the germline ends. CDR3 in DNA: TGTGCCAGCAGCTTGGGGGCAGGCCCCGGGGAGCTGTTTTTT. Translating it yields CASSLGAGPGELFF.

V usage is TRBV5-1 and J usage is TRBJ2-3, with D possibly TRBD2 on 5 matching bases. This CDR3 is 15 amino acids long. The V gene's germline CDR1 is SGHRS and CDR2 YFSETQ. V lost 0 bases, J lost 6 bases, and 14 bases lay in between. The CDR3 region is CASSLVAGTGDTQYF. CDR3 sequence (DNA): TGCGCCAGCAGCTTGGTTGCGGGTACGGGGGATACGCAGTATTTT.

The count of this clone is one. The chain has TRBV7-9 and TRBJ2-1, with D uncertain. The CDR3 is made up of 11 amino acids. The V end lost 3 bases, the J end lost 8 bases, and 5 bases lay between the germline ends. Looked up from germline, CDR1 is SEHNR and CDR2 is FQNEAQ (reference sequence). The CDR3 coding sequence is TGTGCCAGCAGCTTGCGTTATGAGCAGTTCTTC. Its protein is CASSLRYEQFF.

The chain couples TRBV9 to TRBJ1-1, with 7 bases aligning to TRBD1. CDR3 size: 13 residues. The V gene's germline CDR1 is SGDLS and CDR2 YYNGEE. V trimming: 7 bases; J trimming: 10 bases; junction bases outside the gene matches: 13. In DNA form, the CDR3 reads TGTGCCAGCGGGGGTGGGGCACAGGGGAGAGCTTTCTTT. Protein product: CASGGGAQGRAFF.

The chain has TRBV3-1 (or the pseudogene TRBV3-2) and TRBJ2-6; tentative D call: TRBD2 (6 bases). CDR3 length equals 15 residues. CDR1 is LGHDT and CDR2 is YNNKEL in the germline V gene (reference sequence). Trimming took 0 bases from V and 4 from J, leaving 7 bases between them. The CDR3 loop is CASSQDAGGANVLTF. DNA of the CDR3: TGTGCCAGCAGCCAAGACGCGGGAGGGGCCAACGTCCTGACTTTC.